This is a list of T cell receptor beta chains from one sample in a study of identical twins. TCRdb re-derived calls from the 5' RACE reads in MiXCR, one entry per CDR3 protein. The sample shows about 660,000 distinct CDR3 sequences, approximately 9% of them seen only once. The same sample was also used in a study of yellow fever vaccine responses in identical twins.

The material sequenced was PBMCs. The source of these receptors is a woman under 30 in good health. Each CDR3 is given with its conserved first and last residue. Fields, in order: CDR3 DNA, CDR3 protein, V gene, D gene, clone size, J gene. A D gene is named only where the DNA matches it firmly. The size of a clone is reported for some rows only, either as once, few or many, or as a class for expanded clones.

TGTGCCAGCAGCCTAGCCGTTACCTACGAGCAGTACTTC CASSLAVTYEQYF TRBV7-2 - many TRBJ2-7
TGTGCCAGCAGTTACTCGGGACTAGTAGACGAGCAGTTCTTC CASSYSGLVDEQFF TRBV6-2/TRBV6-3 TRBD2 - TRBJ2-1
TGTGCCAGCAACACGAACCGGCAAGAGACCCAGTACTTC CASNTNRQETQYF TRBV28 - - TRBJ2-5
TGTGCCAGCAGCCCCGGGGGGGGCCAGATTGAAGCTTTCTTT CASSPGGGQIEAFF TRBV7-9 - - TRBJ1-1
TGTGCCACCAGTGGAGGGGCGTATGGCTACACCTTC CATSGGAYGYTF TRBV24-1 - few TRBJ1-2
TGTGCCAGCAGCTTAGAAGTGTTTGGGAGCACTGAAGCTTTCTTT CASSLEVFGSTEAFF TRBV11-2 - - TRBJ1-1
TGTGCCAGCACCTCACCCCCTGGCGGGGGGTACGAGCAGTACTTC CASTSPPGGGYEQYF TRBV6-1 TRBD2 - TRBJ2-7
TGTGCCAGCTCACTTCAGGGGCGCAACGAGCAGTACTTC CASSLQGRNEQYF TRBV18 - many TRBJ2-7
TGTGCCAGCAGCCCCCCCCCGGGACAGGGCCCCAATAATGAAAAACTGTTTTTT CASSPPPGQGPNNEKLFF TRBV4-2 TRBD1 few TRBJ1-4
TGTGCCAGCAGCTTAGATCTGACAGTCGCCTACGAGCAGTACTTC CASSLDLTVAYEQYF TRBV11-2 - few TRBJ2-7
TGTGCCAGTAGTATAGGCTGGAACCAAGAGACCCAGTACTTC CASSIGWNQETQYF TRBV19 - - TRBJ2-5
TGCGCCAGCAGCTTGACTAGCGGGGGACACTACAATGAGCAGTTCTTC CASSLTSGGHYNEQFF TRBV5-1 TRBD2 - TRBJ2-1
TGTGCCAGCATAGGGGACAGCTATGGCTACACCTTC CASIGDSYGYTF TRBV2 TRBD1 - TRBJ1-2
TGTGCCAGCAGTTCCGTCGGGACAGGCTCCTACGAGCAGTACTTC CASSSVGTGSYEQYF TRBV12-3/TRBV12-4 TRBD1 many TRBJ2-7
TGTGCCAGCAGCTTAGCGGGGGGTTTCCCGGATACGCAGTATTTT CASSLAGGFPDTQYF TRBV7-9 - many TRBJ2-3
TGTGCCAGCAGCCCCGACACCGAGACAGGGGCCTACGAGCAGTACTTC CASSPDTETGAYEQYF TRBV7-2 TRBD1 - TRBJ2-7
TGCGCCAGCAGCTTGGACAGAGCGGAGGGCTACACCTTC CASSLDRAEGYTF TRBV5-1 - few TRBJ1-2
TGTGCCAGCAGCCGTGAGACTAGCGGGGGGAACAATGAGCAGTTCTTC CASSRETSGGNNEQFF TRBV11-2 TRBD2 many TRBJ2-1
TGTGCCACCAGTGATCGTCCGGGAGCGGGCTACAATGAGCAGTTCTTC CATSDRPGAGYNEQFF TRBV24-1 - - TRBJ2-1
TGTGCCACCAGCAGAGATCAAATAAAGGGCACGAACACCGGGGAGCTGTTTTTT CATSRDQIKGTNTGELFF TRBV15 - few TRBJ2-2
TGCAGTGCTAGAGGCAGGGTAAGGGCTGAAGCTTTCTTT CSARGRVRAEAFF TRBV20-1 - few TRBJ1-1
TGCAGTGCTAGAGCAGGGTCTGGGGCCAACGTCCTGACTTTC CSARAGSGANVLTF TRBV20-1 - few TRBJ2-6
TGTGCCAGCAGCGTAGACGTCTATTGGAGCTCACAAACCTACGAGCAGTACTTC CASSVDVYWSSQTYEQYF TRBV9 - few TRBJ2-7
TGCAGTGCTAGTAGGGGGGCCGGGGAGACCCAGTACTTC CSASRGAGETQYF TRBV20-1 - - TRBJ2-5
TGTGCCAGCAGCAACAACCGACTCAAATGGGACACTGAAGCTTTCTTT CASSNNRLKWDTEAFF TRBV7-9 - - TRBJ1-1
TGCGCCAGCAGGGCAACAGGGGGCGCCGCCTACGAGCAGTACTTC CASRATGGAAYEQYF TRBV5-1 TRBD1 - TRBJ2-7
TGCGCCAGCAGCCAAGGACTAGCGGGAGCCTACGAGCAGTACTTC CASSQGLAGAYEQYF TRBV4-3 TRBD2 many TRBJ2-7
TGTGCCAGCAGCTTACAGGGCACCTACGAGCAGTACTTC CASSLQGTYEQYF TRBV7-9 - many TRBJ2-7
TGCAGCGTTCGGGGGAACGAGCAGTACTTC CSVRGNEQYF TRBV29-1 - few TRBJ2-7
TGTGCCAGCAGTGACTCCGGGACAGGAGAAGAGACCCAGTACTTC CASSDSGTGEETQYF TRBV25-1 TRBD1 many TRBJ2-5
TGTGCCAGCAACAGGGGGCGGAACACCGGGGAGCTGTTTTTT CASNRGRNTGELFF TRBV27 TRBD1 few TRBJ2-2
TGTGCCAGCAGTCAAGAGCGGGATGAGCAGTTCTTC CASSQERDEQFF TRBV6-5 - few TRBJ2-1
TGTGCCAGCAGCCAACAAGCGGGAGGGCCTTACGAGCAGTACTTC CASSQQAGGPYEQYF TRBV3-1 TRBD2 - TRBJ2-7
TGTGCCAGCAGCTCTGATACAGAGACCCAGTACTTC CASSSDTETQYF TRBV7-2 - few TRBJ2-5
TGCAGTGCTAGAGATCACGTGACAGACTCCCTCTCCGAGCAGTACTTC CSARDHVTDSLSEQYF TRBV20-1 - few TRBJ2-7
TGCGCCAGCAGCTTGGCAGGGACTAACAATGAGCAGTTCTTC CASSLAGTNNEQFF TRBV7-9 TRBD2 many TRBJ2-1
TGTGCCACCAGTGGGTTCCAGCGGGAGGATGGTGGGACAGATACGCAGTATTTT CATSGFQREDGGTDTQYF TRBV24-1 TRBD2 few TRBJ2-3
TGTGCCAGCAGTCTGGTAGGACGGCTGTTTTTT CASSLVGRLFF TRBV12-3/TRBV12-4 - many TRBJ1-4
TGTGCCAGCAGTTTTGGGGGCAGGCCCACGGACTTC CASSFGGRPTDF TRBV12-3/TRBV12-4 - - TRBJ2-7
TGTGCCAGCAGCCTGCAACTGGGACTAGCGGGGCTCAGCACAGATACGCAGTATTTT CASSLQLGLAGLSTDTQYF TRBV11-2 TRBD2 - TRBJ2-3
TGTGCCAGCATCCTCCAGGGGACTGAAGCTTTCTTT CASILQGTEAFF TRBV7-9 - - TRBJ1-1
TGTGCCAGCAGCTTATTCGGGGATGGCTACACCTTC CASSLFGDGYTF TRBV7-2 - - TRBJ1-2